This TCR beta chain originates from a study of T-cell reconstitution after alpha-beta-depleted transplantation in children. Overall study findings and caveats: Expanded graft clones, several hundred of them, were reportedly the source of alpha-beta T cells about two months after transplant.

The TCRbeta library was prepared with unique molecular identifiers. TCRdb processed the PCR reads anew with MiXCR; each CDR3 protein has one entry. The table lists over 100,000 distinct CDR3 sequences, roughly 6% of them singletons. The CDR3 is 16 amino acids. V dropped 5 bases and J dropped 1; count of bases not matched to a gene: 7. This clonotype has a count of ten or more. Its specificity is unknown. This TCR derives from a female patient aged 2-9 years who had a stem cell transplant for Fanconi anemia, so the T cells may come from the graft donor. The chain joins TRBV12-3 or TRBV12-4 to TRBJ1-5, with TRBD1 matching over 8 bases. The sequencing here drew on PBMCs, mostly from graft donor cells, taken 60 days after TCRalphabeta/CD19-depleted stem cell transplant. The CDR3 bases are TGTGCCAGCAGTAAGGACAGGGACTGGAGCAATCAGCCCCAGCATTTT. Amino acids: CASSKDRDWSNQPQHF.